A selection of T cell receptor beta chains follows, all from one sample in a study of T-cell reconstitution after alpha-beta-depleted transplantation in children. TCRdb called the PCR reads again in MiXCR, with one record for every CDR3 protein. The data contain 600,000 to 700,000 distinct CDR3 sequences, approximately 16% of them singletons. Specimen: PBMCs from the stem cell graft donor, collected from the stem cell graft. These TCRs come from a human donor who donated a stem cell graft to a child with acute myeloid leukemia. CDR3s include the opening cysteine and the closing phenylalanine or tryptophan. The order of the fields is V gene, clone size, D gene, J gene, CDR3 DNA, CDR3 protein. The D gene is left open where the match is weak. For some rows the clone size is stated as once, few or many, or as a class when expanded; others skip it.

TRBV20-1	-	-	TRBJ2-1	TGCAGTGCTAGAGGGGGGGGGGCCTCCTACAATGAGCAGTTCTTC	CSARGGGASYNEQFF
TRBV29-1	many	-	TRBJ1-3	TGCAGCGTTGAGAATGTTGGCACAGGGCTCAGAAACACCATATATTTT	CSVENVGTGLRNTIYF
TRBV7-2	-	TRBD1	TRBJ1-5	TGTGCCAGCAGCGCCGGGACAGGGTGTACTCGGCCCCAGCATTTT	CASSAGTGCTRPQHF
TRBV20-1	few	-	TRBJ1-1	TGCAGTGCTAGAGATGCCCCCGGAGAGGGCGGCCTCTTCTATGAAGCTTTCTTT	CSARDAPGEGGLFYEAFF
TRBV20-1	many	-	TRBJ2-3	TGCAGTGCCCCCGGCTTGGGCACAGGCACAGATACGCAGTATTTT	CSAPGLGTGTDTQYF
TRBV12-3/TRBV12-4	few	TRBD1	TRBJ2-2	TGTGCCAGCACCTGGTCAGGGGGAGAGATTACCGGGGAGCTGTTTTTT	CASTWSGGEITGELFF
TRBV7-6	few	TRBD1	TRBJ1-1	TGTGCCAGCAGCTTCTCAGGGGGAGGCACTGAAGCTTTCTTT	CASSFSGGGTEAFF
TRBV11-2	-	-	TRBJ1-1	TGTGCCAGCAGAGTACAGGAACAGAACACTGAAGCTTTCTTT	CASRVQEQNTEAFF
TRBV15	-	-	TRBJ1-1	TGTGCCACCAGCAGCCCTGCAGGATCGGGGGTTTGGGCTGAAGCTTTCTTT	CATSSPAGSGVWAEAFF
TRBV30	-	-	TRBJ2-1	TGTGCCTGGAGCTTGGGCCTCTCACGGAACAATGAGCAGTTCTTC	CAWSLGLSRNNEQFF
TRBV12-3/TRBV12-4	few	-	TRBJ2-1	TGTGCCAGCAGTTTACATCGGGAAGGGAATGAGCAGTTCTTC	CASSLHREGNEQFF
TRBV20-1	few	-	TRBJ1-2	TGCAGTGCTAAAAATTCGGCATCCAGGACCTATGGCTACACCTTC	CSAKNSASRTYGYTF
TRBV7-2	-	-	TRBJ2-3	TGTGCCAGCAGCCAGTGGGGGGTCACAGATACGCAGTATTTT	CASSQWGVTDTQYF
TRBV29-1	many	-	TRBJ2-5	TGCAGCGTTGGATTAGCTACGCATGAGACCCAGTACTTC	CSVGLATHETQYF
TRBV20-1	-	-	TRBJ2-1	TGCAGTGCTAGAGAACCGGGACTGTCCTACAATGAGCAGTTCTTC	CSAREPGLSYNEQFF
TRBV10-3	many	-	TRBJ1-5	TGTGCCATCAGTGACCGGGACGGAGATCAGCCCCAGCATTTT	CAISDRDGDQPQHF
TRBV20-1	many	-	TRBJ2-5	TGCAGTGCTGGACAGGCGGGGGAGCAAGAGACCCAGTACTTC	CSAGQAGEQETQYF
TRBV10-3	-	-	TRBJ1-3	TGTGCCACGGGAGCAGGGGATCAAGGAAACACCATATATTTT	CATGAGDQGNTIYF
TRBV7-2	few	-	TRBJ1-5	TGTGCCAGCAGCTTAATTGGGACACCCCATAGCAATCAGCCCCAGCATTTT	CASSLIGTPHSNQPQHF
TRBV20-1	-	TRBD2	TRBJ2-1	TGCAGTGCTAGAGATCGCCGGGCGGGGGGGCCGGTAGCAAATGAGCAGTTCTTC	CSARDRRAGGPVANEQFF
TRBV20-1	few	-	TRBJ1-6	TGCAGTGCTAGAGACCCACGGGCCGACCCTTATTCACCCCTCCACTTT	CSARDPRADPYSPLHF
TRBV7-3	few	TRBD1	TRBJ2-7	TGTGCCAGCAGTCGAACACGCGGGACAGGTGACTACGAGCAGTACTTC	CASSRTRGTGDYEQYF
TRBV15	many	-	TRBJ1-6	TGTGCCACCAGCAGAGATCGGGGGGAGAGTTCACCCCTCCACTTT	CATSRDRGESSPLHF
TRBV20-1	few	-	TRBJ1-4	TGCAGTGCTAGAGATACCGGAAAACTGTTTTTT	CSARDTGKLFF
TRBV5-6	many	-	TRBJ1-2	TGTGCCAGCAGCTTGTTTCCAGGAGGCTACACCTTC	CASSLFPGGYTF
TRBV7-8	few	-	TRBJ2-3	TGTGCCAGCAGCCATAGGCTCACAACCCTGGATACGCAGTATTTT	CASSHRLTTLDTQYF
TRBV7-2	few	-	TRBJ1-5	TGTGCCAGCAGCTCTGACCGACAGCCCCAGCATTTT	CASSSDRQPQHF
TRBV6-1	-	TRBD1	TRBJ1-6	TGTGCCAGCAGTACACGGGACAGAAGTTCACCCCTCCACTTT	CASSTRDRSSPLHF
TRBV20-1	-	TRBD2	TRBJ2-1	TGCAGTGCTAGTCACGGGACTAGCGGGGGCATAACGTCCTACAATGAGCAGTTCTTC	CSASHGTSGGITSYNEQFF
TRBV4-2	many	TRBD2	TRBJ2-1	TGTGCCAGCAGCCAAGTTAGCGGGGGGGTGGTTAAGCAGTTCTTC	CASSQVSGGVVKQFF
TRBV30	-	TRBD2	TRBJ2-1	TGTGCCTGGAGCGGCTCAAGGCTAGCGGGGGGGGAGAATGAGCAGTTCTTC	CAWSGSRLAGGENEQFF
TRBV28	-	TRBD2	TRBJ2-1	TGTGCCAGCAGTTTGGTGAACTTAGCGGGGGGGTTCAATGAGCAGTTCTTC	CASSLVNLAGGFNEQFF
TRBV20-1	few	TRBD2	TRBJ2-1	TGCAGTGCTAGAGGTGGGGGACTAGCGGACAATGAGCAGTTCTTC	CSARGGGLADNEQFF
TRBV12-3/TRBV12-4	few	TRBD1	TRBJ2-6	TGTGCCAGCAGTAGGACAGGGGCCTCCACCGGGGCCAACGTCCTGACTTTC	CASSRTGASTGANVLTF
TRBV20-1	many	TRBD1	TRBJ2-1	TGCAGTGCTGGGGACAGGGGGAATGAGCAGTTCTTC	CSAGDRGNEQFF
TRBV24-1	few	TRBD2	TRBJ2-1	TGTGCCACCAGTGTCGACGGGGGGATTTACAATGAGCAGTTCTTC	CATSVDGGIYNEQFF
TRBV14	few	-	TRBJ2-1	TGTGCCAGCAGCCAAGAGAGACAGGCCCATCAGTTCTTC	CASSQERQAHQFF
TRBV29-1	-	-	TRBJ1-2	TGCAGCGTTGGACTCCTTTTCGGTGGCTACACCTTC	CSVGLLFGGYTF
TRBV6-5	few	TRBD1	TRBJ1-1	TGTGCCAGCAGCTACAGGGGGGATACTGAAGCTTTCTTT	CASSYRGDTEAFF
TRBV7-2	few	-	TRBJ2-6	TGTGCCAGCAGCTCCCTTACGGGGTGGGCCGGGGCCAACGTCCTGACTTTC	CASSSLTGWAGANVLTF
TRBV20-1	once	-	TRBJ2-7	TGCAGTGCTCGGACGAGGAGCTCCTACGAGAAGTACTTC	CSARTRSSYEKYF
TRBV6-5	many	TRBD1	TRBJ1-1	TGTGCCAGCAGTAAACCAGGGACAGTCTACTTT	CASSKPGTVYF
TRBV20-1	many	-	TRBJ1-1	TGCAGTGCTAGAGGGGGGGGAGGCACTGAAGCTTTCTTT	CSARGGGGTEAFF